This T cell receptor (beta chain) emerged from a study of response to subunit inactivated influenza vaccine listed by TCRdb under 2018. Looking at the study overall: The study used deep quantitative T cell receptor repertoire profiling to track responses to a trivalent subunit inactivated influenza vaccine.

Trimming removed 11 bases from V and 9 bases from J, leaving 23 bases between the germline ends. The germline V gene (reference sequence) yields LNHDA for CDR1 and SQIVND for CDR2. The CDR3 holds 14 amino acids from the cysteine to the phenylalanine. The entry retains the CDR3 DNA only, 42 bases that are in frame from base 1. Turning to this clonotype: This receptor's antigen is unknown. Per-base quality was not reported, and no clone a single base away is much larger than it.

The method was RT-PCR. Sequencing relied on an Illumina HiSeq 2500. Using fastp at Q25 and MiXCR, TCRdb reprocessed the public reads and kept productive beta chains. All rows with the same CDR3 protein become a single entry with the most common DNA and genes. Present in this sample are 500,000 to 600,000 distinct CDR3 sequences, around 15% of which were seen just once. Approximately 10% of the sample goes to the ten largest clones. What the authors observed across the whole study: The authors suggested that each seasonal influenza vaccination may recruit only a limited number of new T cells.

The sequence joins TRBV19 to TRBJ1-5; a tentative D call is TRBD1 (6 bases match). The clonotype originates from a man between 45 and 60 years old who received an inactivated influenza vaccine. Donor details come from another sample of the same person, matched by shared clones. The sample here was PBMCs from blood, taken about 13 days after vaccination. The CDR3 corresponds to CASKRDTTTGPQHF. The nucleotide sequence is given as TGTGCCTCAAAAAGGGACACCACAACGGGGCCCCAGCATTTT.